Listed below are T cell receptor beta chains from one sample, sequenced in a study of blood T cell repertoires in COVID-19. Data came from immunoSEQ multiplex PCR; TCRdb stores just in-frame clones and leaves some out. This table holds under 450,000 clones, roughly 87% found once. Input material: PBMCs or T cells enriched from blood (not recorded which). These receptors came from a woman aged 25-40 years who had recovered from COVID-19. Each CDR3 is given with its conserved first and last residue. D genes are given only for firm matches.

v_call: TRBV9
d_call: -
j_call: TRBJ1-1
cdr3_aa: CASSGAGGEAFF

v_call: TRBV7-9
d_call: TRBD2
j_call: TRBJ2-1
cdr3_aa: CASSQTSGRFVNEQFF

v_call: TRBV7-9
d_call: TRBD1
j_call: TRBJ2-1
cdr3_aa: CASGGTGNSYNEQFF

v_call: TRBV14
d_call: -
j_call: TRBJ2-2
cdr3_aa: CASSQTLTVNTGELFF

v_call: TRBV28
d_call: TRBD1
j_call: TRBJ2-7
cdr3_aa: CASRQTGEVREQYF

v_call: TRBV5-6
d_call: TRBD1
j_call: TRBJ2-7
cdr3_aa: CASSVQGNSYEQYF

v_call: TRBV28
d_call: -
j_call: TRBJ2-1
cdr3_aa: CASSLPTYFNEQFF

v_call: TRBV2
d_call: -
j_call: TRBJ2-7
cdr3_aa: CASSWGLSGPSYEQYF

v_call: TRBV2
d_call: -
j_call: TRBJ2-3
cdr3_aa: CASSDSIGGPDTQYF

v_call: TRBV6-1
d_call: TRBD1
j_call: TRBJ1-3
cdr3_aa: CASSEDRGVGNTIYF

v_call: TRBV3-1/TRBV3-2
d_call: -
j_call: TRBJ1-4
cdr3_aa: CASSLEPATNEKLFF

v_call: TRBV3-1/TRBV3-2
d_call: -
j_call: TRBJ2-5
cdr3_aa: CASSQGAAGPETQYF

v_call: TRBV7-9
d_call: -
j_call: TRBJ1-1
cdr3_aa: CASSQRLGNTEAFF

v_call: TRBV27
d_call: TRBD2
j_call: TRBJ2-2
cdr3_aa: CASSLLAGLGELFF

v_call: TRBV27
d_call: -
j_call: TRBJ1-1
cdr3_aa: CASSLWAQGGTEAFF

v_call: TRBV18
d_call: TRBD1
j_call: TRBJ1-5
cdr3_aa: CASSPNRGEPQHF

v_call: TRBV29-1
d_call: TRBD1
j_call: TRBJ1-2
cdr3_aa: CSVDPGQGAYGYTF

v_call: TRBV7-9
d_call: TRBD1
j_call: TRBJ1-1
cdr3_aa: CASSLGRGREAFF

v_call: TRBV4-1
d_call: TRBD2
j_call: TRBJ2-1
cdr3_aa: CASSQFPSGRDNEQFF

v_call: TRBV29-1
d_call: -
j_call: TRBJ1-2
cdr3_aa: CSVQQGNNYGYTF

v_call: TRBV27
d_call: -
j_call: TRBJ2-7
cdr3_aa: CASSFLGQSHLYEQYF

v_call: TRBV28
d_call: TRBD2
j_call: TRBJ2-7
cdr3_aa: CASSLGLAGLIAYEQYF

v_call: TRBV21-1
d_call: -
j_call: TRBJ1-6
cdr3_aa: CASSMGGHYNSPLHF

v_call: TRBV7-8
d_call: -
j_call: TRBJ2-1
cdr3_aa: CASSLARGGNEQFF

v_call: TRBV19
d_call: TRBD1
j_call: TRBJ1-2
cdr3_aa: CASTNRQAGTGNLGYTF

v_call: TRBV6-5
d_call: TRBD1
j_call: TRBJ1-1
cdr3_aa: CASSYVGGSNTEAFF

v_call: TRBV28
d_call: TRBD1
j_call: TRBJ2-4
cdr3_aa: CASSLWAGGENIQYF

v_call: TRBV7-9
d_call: -
j_call: TRBJ2-7
cdr3_aa: CASSLTGTSEIYEQYF

v_call: TRBV5-1
d_call: -
j_call: TRBJ2-5
cdr3_aa: CASRAHLQETQYF

v_call: TRBV15
d_call: TRBD1
j_call: TRBJ1-5
cdr3_aa: CATSRGDRGENQPQHF

v_call: TRBV15
d_call: TRBD1
j_call: TRBJ2-7
cdr3_aa: CATSREDRGTYEQYF

v_call: TRBV10-3
d_call: TRBD1
j_call: TRBJ1-1
cdr3_aa: CAISGGRGQREEAFF

v_call: TRBV9
d_call: -
j_call: TRBJ2-7
cdr3_aa: CASSEGVGRAYEQYF

v_call: TRBV5-1
d_call: -
j_call: TRBJ1-1
cdr3_aa: CASSLGGGGNTEAFF

v_call: TRBV5-1
d_call: TRBD2
j_call: TRBJ2-3
cdr3_aa: CASRGLNERGLGTDTQYF

v_call: TRBV19
d_call: TRBD1
j_call: TRBJ1-5
cdr3_aa: CASSIADGGQGRNQPQHF

v_call: TRBV6-5
d_call: TRBD2
j_call: TRBJ2-1
cdr3_aa: CASKKGLAYNEQFF

v_call: TRBV5-5
d_call: -
j_call: TRBJ2-5
cdr3_aa: CASSTNRVGQETQYF

v_call: TRBV6-5
d_call: TRBD1
j_call: TRBJ1-3
cdr3_aa: CAIRQGAGNTIYF

v_call: TRBV5-1
d_call: TRBD1
j_call: TRBJ2-7
cdr3_aa: CASSLIGTGLEEQYF

v_call: TRBV5-4
d_call: TRBD1
j_call: TRBJ1-5
cdr3_aa: CASSITGDNNQPQHF

v_call: TRBV3-1/TRBV3-2
d_call: TRBD2
j_call: TRBJ2-1
cdr3_aa: CASSPLLRTSGAHNEQFF

v_call: TRBV11-3
d_call: TRBD1
j_call: TRBJ2-3
cdr3_aa: CASSLGGLTGVVADTQYF

v_call: TRBV5-6
d_call: -
j_call: TRBJ1-6
cdr3_aa: CASSLGAQGNSPLHF

v_call: TRBV18
d_call: -
j_call: TRBJ2-3
cdr3_aa: CASSPFGPGDRADTQYF

v_call: TRBV2
d_call: TRBD2
j_call: TRBJ2-1
cdr3_aa: CASKLAGDEQFF

v_call: TRBV6-6
d_call: -
j_call: TRBJ2-2
cdr3_aa: CASSYRGNTGELFF

v_call: TRBV28
d_call: -
j_call: TRBJ2-7
cdr3_aa: CASIEGQGFDEQYF

v_call: TRBV3-1/TRBV3-2
d_call: -
j_call: TRBJ2-5
cdr3_aa: CASSLRGGVWETQYF

v_call: TRBV5-1
d_call: TRBD2
j_call: TRBJ2-7
cdr3_aa: CASSPGGYEQYF

v_call: TRBV19
d_call: -
j_call: TRBJ1-1
cdr3_aa: CASSSGLNTEAFF

v_call: TRBV9
d_call: TRBD1
j_call: TRBJ1-2
cdr3_aa: CASSVATGANYGYTF

v_call: TRBV14
d_call: -
j_call: TRBJ2-1
cdr3_aa: CASRGRGLYNEQFF

v_call: TRBV18
d_call: -
j_call: TRBJ2-6
cdr3_aa: CASSPQGSGANVLTF

v_call: TRBV5-5
d_call: TRBD1
j_call: TRBJ1-1
cdr3_aa: CASSGGDGQGVNTEAFF

v_call: TRBV7-9
d_call: -
j_call: TRBJ1-3
cdr3_aa: CASSASVNSGNTIYF

v_call: TRBV30
d_call: -
j_call: TRBJ1-3
cdr3_aa: CAWSVNSGNTIYF

v_call: TRBV5-5
d_call: -
j_call: TRBJ1-6
cdr3_aa: CASSQGNSPLHF

v_call: TRBV2
d_call: TRBD2
j_call: TRBJ2-7
cdr3_aa: CASRGLAGVYEQYF

v_call: TRBV25-1
d_call: -
j_call: TRBJ1-6
cdr3_aa: CASTRDFNSPLHF